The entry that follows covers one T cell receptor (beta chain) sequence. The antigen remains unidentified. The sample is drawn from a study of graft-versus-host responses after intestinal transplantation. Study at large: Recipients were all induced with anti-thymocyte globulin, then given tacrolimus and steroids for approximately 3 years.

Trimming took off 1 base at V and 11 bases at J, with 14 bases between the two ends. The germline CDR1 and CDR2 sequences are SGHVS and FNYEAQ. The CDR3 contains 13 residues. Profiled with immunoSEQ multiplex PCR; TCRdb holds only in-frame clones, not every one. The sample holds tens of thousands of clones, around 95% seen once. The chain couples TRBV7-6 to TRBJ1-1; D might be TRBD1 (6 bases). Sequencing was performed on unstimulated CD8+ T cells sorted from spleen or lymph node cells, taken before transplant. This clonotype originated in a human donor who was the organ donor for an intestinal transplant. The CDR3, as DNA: TGTGCCAGCAGCTTAGGATGGGGGGCAGAGGCTTTCTTT. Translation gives CASSLGWGAEAFF.